In its sample, the clone carrying this T cell receptor (beta chain) is medium-sized (0.01 to 0.1%). No antigen is known for it. This beta chain is off target for a library built for alpha chains, so its abundance means little. CDR3 length: 13 residues. Deletions cut 3 bases from V and 7 bases from J, with 13 bases between. The time point was: sample taken at primary tumor resection. Tumor, nontumor lung or frozen PBMC supplied whole RNA, sequenced without sorting. TCRdb re-called the 5' RACE reads through MiXCR, storing one row per CDR3 protein. The repertoire has over 5,500 distinct CDR3 sequences, 14% of them found once; the top ten carry approximately 10%. This record belongs to a study of spatial heterogeneity in lung cancer. The study, taken as a whole, reports: Estimation of coverage gave values of about 7.1% for alpha and over 12% for beta chains in tumor T cells. For expanded intratumoral alpha and beta TCRs, counts tracked tumor mutation counts.

Material: lung tumor tissue, obtained at surgery. This sequence was found in a male donor with early-stage non-small cell lung cancer. V gene TRBV12-3 or TRBV12-4 combines with J gene TRBJ2-7, with TRBD2 as a possible D gene (5 bases). CDR3 nucleotide sequence: TGTGCCAGCAGTTTTAACCCTTCGGGGGAGCAGTACTTC. This gives the protein CASSFNPSGEQYF.